This T cell receptor (beta chain) was sequenced in a study of cytomegalovirus exposure and HLA in healthy donors. Overall study findings and caveats: DRB1 had the most TCR associations and HLA-C the fewest, a later analysis found, with rates varying by HLA locus. What was likely a sequencing artifact was a cluster of highly shared sequence variants.

The PCR ran on 60 Vbeta and 13 Jbeta primers. Measured with immunoSEQ multiplex PCR; TCRdb has only the in-frame clones, and not every one. The sample yields some 150,000 clones, around 78% seen once. This clone came up a few times. Its antigen is as yet unknown. The ends were cut back, 5 bases at V and 10 bases at J, with 23 bases in the middle. The CDR3 spans 15 residues. Germline assignment: CDR1 LNHDA and CDR2 SQIVND (reference sequence). This TCR was sampled from a woman in her twenties or thirties in good health and CMV-seropositive. The sequenced sample was PBMCs. The V and J genes are TRBV19 and TRBJ1-1, with D possibly TRBD1 on 5 matching bases. CDR3 sequence reads: CASSGRGSGRTRAFF. CDR3 nucleotide sequence: TGTGCCAGTAGTGGGAGGGGTTCGGGCCGCACCCGAGCTTTCTTT.